This T cell receptor (beta chain) appears in the sequencing data of a study of CD8 T cells in ankylosing spondylitis. Each CDR3 protein is one row after TCRdb ran MiXCR on the 5' RACE reads. The sample lists about 130,000 distinct CDR3 sequences, roughly 6.6% occurring once. This clonotype has a count of ten or more. Antigen unknown. V lost 3 bases and J 5 bases, leaving 15 bases between the germline ends. CDR1 is KGHSH, CDR2 LQKENI, per germline. The CDR3 contains 15 residues. Study conclusions and caveats: The clones that were linked to disease were reported to be significantly enriched in matched synovial fluid samples from ankylosing spondylitis patients.

This receptor was taken from a male donor with ankylosing spondylitis or in good health (not recorded which). V gene TRBV18 combines with J gene TRBJ2-3; TRBD2 might be the D (7 bases). Sequenced: blood, either unsorted or a sorted T cell fraction (not recorded which). The CDR3 nucleotides are TGTGCCAGCTCACCGTTGGGGGGGCGAATAGATACGCAGTATTTT. Protein sequence: CASSPLGGRIDTQYF.